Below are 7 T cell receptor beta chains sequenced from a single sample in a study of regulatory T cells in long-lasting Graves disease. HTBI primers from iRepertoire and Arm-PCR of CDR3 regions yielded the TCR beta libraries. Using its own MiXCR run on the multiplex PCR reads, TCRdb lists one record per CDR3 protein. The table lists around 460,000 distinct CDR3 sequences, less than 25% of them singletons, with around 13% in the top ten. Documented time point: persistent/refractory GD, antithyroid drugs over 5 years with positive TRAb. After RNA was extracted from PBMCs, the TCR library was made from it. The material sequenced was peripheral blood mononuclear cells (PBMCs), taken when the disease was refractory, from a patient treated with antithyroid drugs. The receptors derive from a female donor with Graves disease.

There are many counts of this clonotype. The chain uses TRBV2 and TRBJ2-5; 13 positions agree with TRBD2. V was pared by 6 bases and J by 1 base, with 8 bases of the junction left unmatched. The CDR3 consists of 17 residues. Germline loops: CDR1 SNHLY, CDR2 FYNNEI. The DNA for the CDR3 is TGTGCCAGCAGCCTCAGGGGACTAGCGGGGATCCAAGAGACCCAGTACTTC. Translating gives CASSLRGLAGIQETQYF.

The CDR3 is CASSYRGTSGGGETQYF. The CDR3, as DNA: TGTGCCAGCAGCTACCGGGGGACTAGCGGGGGGGGCGAGACCCAGTACTTC. V usage is TRBV7-6 and J usage is TRBJ2-5; 16 bases are shared with TRBD2. The CDR3 covers 17 residues. CDR1 SGHVS and CDR2 FNYEAQ come from the germline V gene. Trimming at V came to 4 bases and at J to 5 bases, leaving 7 bases not matched to a gene. Filled out from reference TRBV7-6 and TRBJ2-5, the complete variable domain reads GAGVSQSPRYKVTKRGQDVALRCDPISGHVSLYWYRQALGQGPEFLTYFNYEAQQDKSGLPNDRFSAERPEGSISTLTIQRTEQRDSAMYRCASSYRGTSGGGETQYFGPGTRLLVL.

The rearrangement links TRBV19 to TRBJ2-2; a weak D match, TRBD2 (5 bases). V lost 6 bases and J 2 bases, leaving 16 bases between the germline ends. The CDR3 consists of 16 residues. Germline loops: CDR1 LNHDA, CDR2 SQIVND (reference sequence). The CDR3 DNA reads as TGTGCCAGTAGCTCCACGGGAAGACAAAACACCGGGGAGCTGTTTTTT. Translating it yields CASSSTGRQNTGELFF. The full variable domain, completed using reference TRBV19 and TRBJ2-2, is DGGITQSPKYLFRKEGQNVTLSCEQNLNHDAMYWYRQDPGQGLRLIYYSQIVNDFQKGDIAEGYSVSREKKESFPLTVTSAQKNPTAFYLCASSSTGRQNTGELFFGEGSRLTVL.

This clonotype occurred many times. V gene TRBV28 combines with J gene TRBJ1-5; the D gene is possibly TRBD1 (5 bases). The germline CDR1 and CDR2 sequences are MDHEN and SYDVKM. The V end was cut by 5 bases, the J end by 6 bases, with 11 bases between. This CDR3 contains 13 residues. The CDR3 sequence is CASSGGGGQPQHF. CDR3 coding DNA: TGTGCCAGCAGTGGGGGGGGTGGTCAGCCCCAGCATTTT.

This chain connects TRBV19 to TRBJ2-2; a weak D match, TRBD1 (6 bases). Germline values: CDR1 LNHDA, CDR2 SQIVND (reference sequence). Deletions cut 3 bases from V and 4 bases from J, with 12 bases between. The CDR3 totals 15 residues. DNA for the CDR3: TGTGCCAGTAGTATTGGGGGCACCGTCACCGGGGAGCTGTTTTTT. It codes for CASSIGGTVTGELFF.

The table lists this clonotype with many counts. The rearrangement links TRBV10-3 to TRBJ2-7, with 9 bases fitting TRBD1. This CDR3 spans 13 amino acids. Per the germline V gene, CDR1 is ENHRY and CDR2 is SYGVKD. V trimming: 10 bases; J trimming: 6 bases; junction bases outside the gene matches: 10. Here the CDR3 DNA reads TGTGCCAGTTCCGGGACAGGGAGAACCGAGCAGTACTTC. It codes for CASSGTGRTEQYF.

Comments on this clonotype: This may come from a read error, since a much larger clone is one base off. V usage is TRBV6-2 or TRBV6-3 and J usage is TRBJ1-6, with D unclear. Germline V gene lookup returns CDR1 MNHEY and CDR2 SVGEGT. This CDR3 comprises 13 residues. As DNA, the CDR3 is TGTGCCAGCAGTCTTGAAGCAAATTCACGCCTCCACTTT. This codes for CASSLEANSRLHF.